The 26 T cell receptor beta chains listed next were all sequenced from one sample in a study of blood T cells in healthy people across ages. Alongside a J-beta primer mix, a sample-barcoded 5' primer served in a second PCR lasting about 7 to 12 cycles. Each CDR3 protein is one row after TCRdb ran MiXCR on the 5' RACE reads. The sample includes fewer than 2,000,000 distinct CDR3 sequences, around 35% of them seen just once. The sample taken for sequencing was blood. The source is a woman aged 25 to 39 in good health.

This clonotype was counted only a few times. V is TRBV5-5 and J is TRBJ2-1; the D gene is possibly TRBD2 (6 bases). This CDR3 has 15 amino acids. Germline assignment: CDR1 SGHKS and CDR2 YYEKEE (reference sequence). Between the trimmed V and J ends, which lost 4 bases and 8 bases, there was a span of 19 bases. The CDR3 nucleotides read TGTGCCAGCAGCCCCCGGACTACGATCTTGCATGAGCAGTTCTTC. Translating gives CASSPRTTILHEQFF.

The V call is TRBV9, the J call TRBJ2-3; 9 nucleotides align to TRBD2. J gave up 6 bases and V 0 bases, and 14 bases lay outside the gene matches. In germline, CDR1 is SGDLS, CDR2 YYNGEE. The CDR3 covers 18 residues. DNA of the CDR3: TGTGCCAGCAGCGTAGGAAGGTTTGCGGGGGGGCCGGGGGATACGCAGTATTTT. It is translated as CASSVGRFAGGPGDTQYF.

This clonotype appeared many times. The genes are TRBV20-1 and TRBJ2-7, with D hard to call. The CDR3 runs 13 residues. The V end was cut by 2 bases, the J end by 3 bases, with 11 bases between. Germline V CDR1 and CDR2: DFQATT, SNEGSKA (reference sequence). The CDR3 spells CSARLPASYEQYF. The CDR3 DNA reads TGCAGTGCTAGACTCCCCGCCAGCTACGAGCAGTACTTC.

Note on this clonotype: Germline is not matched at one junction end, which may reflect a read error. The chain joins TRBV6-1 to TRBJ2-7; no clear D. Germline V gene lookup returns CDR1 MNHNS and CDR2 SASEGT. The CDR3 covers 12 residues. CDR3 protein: CASSPPSYKQYF. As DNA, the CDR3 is TGTGCCAGTTCCCCGCCATCCTACAAGCAGTACTTC.

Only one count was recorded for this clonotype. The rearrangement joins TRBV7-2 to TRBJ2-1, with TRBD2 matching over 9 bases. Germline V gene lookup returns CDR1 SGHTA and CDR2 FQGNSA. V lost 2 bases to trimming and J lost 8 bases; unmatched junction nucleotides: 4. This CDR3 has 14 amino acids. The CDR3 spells CASSLKREVDEQFF. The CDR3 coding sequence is TGTGCCAGCAGCTTAAAGCGGGAGGTCGATGAGCAGTTCTTC.

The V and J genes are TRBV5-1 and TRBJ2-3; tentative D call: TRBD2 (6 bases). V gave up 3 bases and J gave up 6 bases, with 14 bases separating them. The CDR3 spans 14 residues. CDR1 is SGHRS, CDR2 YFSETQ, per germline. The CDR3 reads CASSWQTRMDTQYF. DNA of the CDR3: TGCGCCAGCAGCTGGCAGACTAGAATGGATACGCAGTATTTT.

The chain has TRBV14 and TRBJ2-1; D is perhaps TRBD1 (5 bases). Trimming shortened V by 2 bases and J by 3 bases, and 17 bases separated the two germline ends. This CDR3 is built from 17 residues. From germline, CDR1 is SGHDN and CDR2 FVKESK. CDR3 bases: TGTGCCAGCAGCCAAAGGGGTTTGACCCTTCTCTACAATGAGCAGTTCTTC. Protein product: CASSQRGLTLLYNEQFF. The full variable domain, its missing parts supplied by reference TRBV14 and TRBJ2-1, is EAGVTQFPSHSVIEKGQTVTLRCDPISGHDNLYWYRRVMGKEIKFLLHFVKESKQDESGMPNNRFLAERTGGTYSTLKVQPAELEDSGVYFCASSQRGLTLLYNEQFFGPGTRLTVL.

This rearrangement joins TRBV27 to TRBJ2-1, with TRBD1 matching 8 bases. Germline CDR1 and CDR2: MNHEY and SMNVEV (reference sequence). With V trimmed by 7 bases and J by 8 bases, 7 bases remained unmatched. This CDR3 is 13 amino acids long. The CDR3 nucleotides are TGTGCCAGCAAGCCGGGACAGGACCATGAGCAGTTCTTC. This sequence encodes CASKPGQDHEQFF.

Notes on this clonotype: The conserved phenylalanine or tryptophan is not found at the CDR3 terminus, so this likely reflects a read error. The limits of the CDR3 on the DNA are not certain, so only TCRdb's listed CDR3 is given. The CDR3 sequence: CASSHKGGTAVI. The V call is TRBV4-1, the J call TRBJ2-5; the table's D gene call, TRBD1, was not cross checked with the DNA. Germline values: CDR1 MGHRA, CDR2 YSYEKL. The CDR3 numbers 12 amino acids, ends counted.

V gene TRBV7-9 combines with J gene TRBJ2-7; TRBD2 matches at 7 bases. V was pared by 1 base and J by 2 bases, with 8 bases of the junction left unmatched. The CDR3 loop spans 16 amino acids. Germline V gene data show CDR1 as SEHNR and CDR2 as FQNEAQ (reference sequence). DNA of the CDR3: TGTGCCAGCAGCTTAGTCCTGGCGGGAGCACCCTACGAGCAGTACTTC. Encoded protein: CASSLVLAGAPYEQYF.

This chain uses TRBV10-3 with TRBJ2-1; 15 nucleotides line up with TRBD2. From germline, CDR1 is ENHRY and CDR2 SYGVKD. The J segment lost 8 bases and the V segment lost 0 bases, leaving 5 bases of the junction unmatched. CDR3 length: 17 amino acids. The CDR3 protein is CAISESRTSGGGDEQFF. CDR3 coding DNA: TGTGCCATCAGTGAGTCGCGGACTAGCGGGGGGGGGGATGAGCAGTTCTTC.

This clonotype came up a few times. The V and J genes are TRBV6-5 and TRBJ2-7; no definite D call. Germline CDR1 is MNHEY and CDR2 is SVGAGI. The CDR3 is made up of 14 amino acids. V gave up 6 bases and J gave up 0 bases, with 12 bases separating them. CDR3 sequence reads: CASRQSGSSYEQYF. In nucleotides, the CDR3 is TGTGCCAGCAGGCAGTCGGGCAGCTCCTACGAGCAGTACTTC.

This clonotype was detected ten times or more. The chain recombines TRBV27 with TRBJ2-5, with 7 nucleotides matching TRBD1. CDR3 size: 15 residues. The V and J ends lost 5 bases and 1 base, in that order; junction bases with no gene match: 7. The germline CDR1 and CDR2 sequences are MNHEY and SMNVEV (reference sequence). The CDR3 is CASSRIKGAQETQYF. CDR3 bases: TGTGCCAGCAGTAGGATAAAGGGGGCCCAAGAGACCCAGTACTTC.

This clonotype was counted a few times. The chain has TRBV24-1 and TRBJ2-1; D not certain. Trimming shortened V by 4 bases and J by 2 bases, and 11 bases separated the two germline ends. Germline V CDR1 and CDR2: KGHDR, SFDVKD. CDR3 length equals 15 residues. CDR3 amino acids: CATSDPVHPYNEQFF. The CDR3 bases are TGTGCCACCAGTGACCCAGTGCATCCCTACAATGAGCAGTTCTTC.

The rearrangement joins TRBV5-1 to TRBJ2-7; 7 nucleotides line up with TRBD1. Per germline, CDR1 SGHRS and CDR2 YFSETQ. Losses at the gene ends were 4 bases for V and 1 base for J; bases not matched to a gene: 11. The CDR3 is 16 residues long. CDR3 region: CASSQKRQGGSYEQYF. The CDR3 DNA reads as TGCGCCAGCAGCCAAAAAAGACAGGGTGGGTCCTACGAGCAGTACTTC.

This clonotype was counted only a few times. The DNA for the CDR3 is TGCGCCAGCAGCTCCCCAGGGCGGGCTAGGAGCGGGGCCAACGTCCTGACTTTC. Amino acids: CASSSPGRARSGANVLTF. The gene calls are TRBV5-1 and TRBJ2-6; D may correspond to TRBD1 or TRBD2 (5 bases each). Germline V gene lookup returns CDR1 SGHRS and CDR2 YFSETQ. V was shortened by 3 bases and J by 4 bases, with 20 bases between the two germline ends. The CDR3 loop spans 18 amino acids.

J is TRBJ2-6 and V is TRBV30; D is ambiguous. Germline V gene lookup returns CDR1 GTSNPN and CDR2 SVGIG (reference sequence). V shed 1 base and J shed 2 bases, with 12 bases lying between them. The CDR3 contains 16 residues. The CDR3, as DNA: TGTGCCTGGAGTGGGGCGCGGCAACCTGGGGCCAACGTCCTGACTTTC. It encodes CAWSGARQPGANVLTF.

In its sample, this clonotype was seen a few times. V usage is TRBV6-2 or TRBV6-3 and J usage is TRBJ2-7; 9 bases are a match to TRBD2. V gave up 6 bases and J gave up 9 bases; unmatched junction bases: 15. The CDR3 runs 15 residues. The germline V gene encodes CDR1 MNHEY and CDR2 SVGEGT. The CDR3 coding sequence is TGTGCCAGCAGCCGCGCTAGCGGGACGCGCCGTGGGCAGTACTTC. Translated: CASSRASGTRRGQYF.

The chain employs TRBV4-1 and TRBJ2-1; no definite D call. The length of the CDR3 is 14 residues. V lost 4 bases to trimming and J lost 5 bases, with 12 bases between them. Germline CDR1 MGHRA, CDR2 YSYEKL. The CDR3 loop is CASSPGDWNNEQFF. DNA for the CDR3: TGCGCCAGCAGCCCCGGCGATTGGAACAATGAGCAGTTCTTC.

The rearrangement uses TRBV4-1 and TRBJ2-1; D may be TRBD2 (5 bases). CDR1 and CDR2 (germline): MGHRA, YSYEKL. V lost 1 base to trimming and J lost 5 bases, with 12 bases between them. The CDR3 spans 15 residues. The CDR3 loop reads CASSQVLARNNEQFF. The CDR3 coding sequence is TGCGCCAGCAGCCAAGTGCTAGCCCGGAACAATGAGCAGTTCTTC.

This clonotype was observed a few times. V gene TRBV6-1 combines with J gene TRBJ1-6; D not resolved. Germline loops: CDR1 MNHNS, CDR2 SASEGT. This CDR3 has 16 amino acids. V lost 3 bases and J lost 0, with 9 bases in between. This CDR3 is CASSELGSSYNSPLHF. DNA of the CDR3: TGTGCCAGCAGTGAGCTCGGGAGCTCCTATAATTCACCCCTCCACTTT.

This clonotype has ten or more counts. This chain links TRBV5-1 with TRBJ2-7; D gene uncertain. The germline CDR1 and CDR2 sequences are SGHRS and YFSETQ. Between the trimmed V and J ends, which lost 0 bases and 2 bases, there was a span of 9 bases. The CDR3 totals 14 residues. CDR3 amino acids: CASSLVNRPYEQYF. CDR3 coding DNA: TGCGCCAGCAGCTTGGTGAACCGACCCTACGAGCAGTACTTC.

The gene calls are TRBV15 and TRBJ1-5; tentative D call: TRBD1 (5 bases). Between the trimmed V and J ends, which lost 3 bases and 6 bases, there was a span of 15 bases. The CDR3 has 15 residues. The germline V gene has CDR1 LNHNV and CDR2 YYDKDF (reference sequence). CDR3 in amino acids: CATSRGRLQSQPQHF. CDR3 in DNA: TGTGCCACCAGCAGGGGACGGCTGCAGTCTCAGCCCCAGCATTTT.

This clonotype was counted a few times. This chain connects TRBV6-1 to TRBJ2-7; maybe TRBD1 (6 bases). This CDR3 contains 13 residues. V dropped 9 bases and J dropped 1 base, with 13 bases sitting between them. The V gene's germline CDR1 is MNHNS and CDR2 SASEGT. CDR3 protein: CASTGSNSYEQYF. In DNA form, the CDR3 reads TGTGCCAGTACAGGGAGTAATTCCTACGAGCAGTACTTC.

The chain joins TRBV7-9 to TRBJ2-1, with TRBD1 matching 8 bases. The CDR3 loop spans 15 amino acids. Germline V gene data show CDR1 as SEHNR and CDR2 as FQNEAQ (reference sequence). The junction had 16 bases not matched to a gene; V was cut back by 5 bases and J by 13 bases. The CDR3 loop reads CASSPRQGSTETQFF. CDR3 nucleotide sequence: TGTGCCAGCAGCCCCAGACAGGGGTCCACAGAGACCCAGTTCTTC.

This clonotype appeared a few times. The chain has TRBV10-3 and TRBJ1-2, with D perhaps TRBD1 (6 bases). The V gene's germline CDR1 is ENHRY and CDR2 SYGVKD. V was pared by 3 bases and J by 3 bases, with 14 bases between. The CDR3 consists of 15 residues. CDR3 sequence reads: CAISESLQGYYGYTF. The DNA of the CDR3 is TGTGCCATCAGTGAAAGTCTACAGGGATACTATGGCTACACCTTC.